This record covers a single T cell receptor beta chain. The PCR had 60 Vbeta and 13 Jbeta primers. The table came from immunoSEQ multiplex PCR; TCRdb's copy has only in-frame clones and leaves some out. The table has 95,000 to 110,000 clones, around 78% seen once; the top ten hold 7.5% to 9%. The source of the sample is a study of cytomegalovirus exposure and HLA in healthy donors. J was trimmed by 3 bases and V by 9 bases; bases with no gene match: 7. This CDR3 spans 14 amino acids. Germline V gives CDR1 MNHNS, CDR2 SASEGT. The clonotype originates from a man aged 25-45 years in good health and CMV-seronegative. What was sequenced was PBMCs. V and J are TRBV6-1 and TRBJ1-3; 8 nucleotides align to TRBD1. The CDR3 sequence is CASRGQGYGNTIYF. The CDR3 DNA reads as TGTGCCAGTCGAGGACAGGGCTATGGAAACACCATATATTTT.